This is a list of T cell receptor beta chains from one sample in a study of blood T cell repertoires in COVID-19. Some clones are missing from TCRdb's copy, which holds only in-frame ones; the method was immunoSEQ multiplex PCR. The table records 110,000 or so clones, around 80% of them present only once. What was sequenced was peripheral blood. Every receptor here comes from a woman aged 80 or over with acute or convalescent COVID-19. Both conserved end residues are part of each CDR3. Fields, in order: V gene, clone size, D gene, J gene, CDR3 DNA, CDR3 protein. The D gene is left open where the match is weak. Some rows have no size entry. The others give once, few or many, or a class for an expanded clone.

TRBV27	-	-	TRBJ2-7	TGTGCCAGCAGTCCCTACTCCCCCACCGAGCAGTACTTC	CASSPYSPTEQYF
TRBV29-1	-	-	TRBJ2-5	TGCAGCGTTGAACGGGGGACTCAAGAGACCCAGTACTTC	CSVERGTQETQYF
TRBV9	-	TRBD2	TRBJ2-2	TGTGCCAGCAGCGTAGAACTAGCGGGTAACACCGGGGAGCTGTTTTTT	CASSVELAGNTGELFF
TRBV6-1	-	-	TRBJ2-7	TGTGCCAGCAGTGAAGGAGGCAGGGGCGTCCTTTCCTACGAGCAGTACTTC	CASSEGGRGVLSYEQYF
TRBV6-5	-	-	TRBJ2-5	TGTGCCAGCAGTACAGGGCCAGGAGAGACCCAGTACTTC	CASSTGPGETQYF
TRBV19	once	-	TRBJ1-5	TGTGCCAGTAGAACACAGGGTAACAGCAATCAGCCCCAGCATTTT	CASRTQGNSNQPQHF
TRBV11-2	-	-	TRBJ1-3	TGTGCCAGCAGCTTTGAGGGCTCTCTTGGAAACACCATATATTTT	CASSFEGSLGNTIYF
TRBV28	many	-	TRBJ1-5	TGTGCCAGCAGTTTCATGCGGCAGCCCCAGCATTTT	CASSFMRQPQHF
TRBV25-1	-	-	TRBJ2-5	TGTGCCAGCAGTGAATATAAGGGGGGGCGTGAGACCCAGTACTTC	CASSEYKGGRETQYF
TRBV6-5	-	-	TRBJ1-1	TGTGCCAGCAGTTACGATATCGGAGGGAACACTGAAGCTTTCTTT	CASSYDIGGNTEAFF
TRBV28	once	-	TRBJ1-5	TGTGCCAGCAGTTCCCTCCGGACTATGAGGCCCCAGCATTTT	CASSSLRTMRPQHF
TRBV6-5	-	TRBD1	TRBJ1-2	TGTGCCAGCAGTCAACAGGGGGCGCGAGGCTACACCTTC	CASSQQGARGYTF
TRBV29-1	-	-	TRBJ1-1	TGCAGCGTTGAAGAGGGAGGCACTGAAGCTTTCTTT	CSVEEGGTEAFF
TRBV19	-	TRBD1	TRBJ1-5	TGTGCCAGTAGTATGGGCAGGGGGCCGGATCAGCCCCAGCATTTT	CASSMGRGPDQPQHF
TRBV28	-	TRBD1	TRBJ2-4	TGTGCCAGCAGTTACCTCTCCTTCCGGGACAGGGATGAGAGGGCCAAAAACATTCAGTACTTC	CASSYLSFRDRDERAKNIQYF
TRBV19	-	-	TRBJ2-7	TGTGCCAGTAGTATAGAAGGAGCCTACGAGCAGTACTTC	CASSIEGAYEQYF
TRBV28	-	-	TRBJ2-7	TGTGCCAGCAGTTTAATCACAACCGGGACACGATCCTACGAGCAGTACTTC	CASSLITTGTRSYEQYF
TRBV27	-	-	TRBJ2-4	TGTGCCAGCACCCACCCACCCGGTCAAGCCAAAAACATTCAGTACTTC	CASTHPPGQAKNIQYF
TRBV2	-	TRBD1	TRBJ2-1	TGTGCCAGCAGTACTCAAGAGACAGGGGGGTCCTACAATGAGCAGTTCTTC	CASSTQETGGSYNEQFF
TRBV19	-	-	TRBJ2-6	TGTGCCAGTAGTACGAGGGGGGGAATCAGCGTCCTGACTTTC	CASSTRGGISVLTF
TRBV7-8	-	TRBD2	TRBJ2-1	TGTGCCAGCAGACCTACTAGCGGGAGTTGGAATGAGCAGTTCTTC	CASRPTSGSWNEQFF
TRBV18	-	TRBD2	TRBJ2-1	TGTGCCAGCTCTCCTCAACTAGCGGGAGGTAGTAATGAGCAGTTCTTC	CASSPQLAGGSNEQFF
TRBV4-3	-	TRBD2	TRBJ2-5	TGCGCCAGCAGCCAAGAAGGCCAGGGAGGGCCCAGAGAGACCCAGTACTTC	CASSQEGQGGPRETQYF
TRBV5-5	-	TRBD1	TRBJ1-5	TGTGCCAGCAGCTTCTCACAGGGGGACAATCAGCCCCAGCATTTT	CASSFSQGDNQPQHF
TRBV12-5	-	TRBD2	TRBJ2-7	TGTGCTAGTGGTTTGTCTGGGACTAGCGGGAGAGACGAGCAGTACTTC	CASGLSGTSGRDEQYF
TRBV6-5	-	TRBD1	TRBJ1-3	TGTGCCAGCAGTTACTCAGGGACAGGGGCTGGAAACACCATATATTTT	CASSYSGTGAGNTIYF
TRBV6-6	-	TRBD2	TRBJ2-1	TGTGCCAGCAGTCCCGCCCAACCCTCTAGCGGGAGTTCCTACAATGAGCAGTTCTTC	CASSPAQPSSGSSYNEQFF
TRBV9	-	TRBD1	TRBJ1-4	TGTGCCAGCAGCGCCGCCCAGGGGGCAGGTGCAACTAATGAAAAACTGTTTTTT	CASSAAQGAGATNEKLFF
TRBV10-3	-	TRBD2	TRBJ2-3	TGTGCCATCAGTGAGGGTTCGACTAGCGGGAAGTCAGATACGCAGTATTTT	CAISEGSTSGKSDTQYF
TRBV28	many	-	TRBJ2-1	TGTGCCAGCAGTTTCTCAGGGAATGAGCAGTTCTTC	CASSFSGNEQFF
TRBV9	-	TRBD1	TRBJ1-1	TGTGCCAGCAGCGTAGGAGGTAAGGGCAGGGGGGACACTGAAGCTTTCTTT	CASSVGGKGRGDTEAFF
TRBV29-1	once	TRBD2	TRBJ2-1	TGCAGCAGGACTAGCGGAGGCAATGAGCAGTTCTTC	CSRTSGGNEQFF
TRBV3-1/TRBV3-2	once	-	TRBJ2-3	TGTGCCAGCAGCCGACAGAAGGTAGGCACAGATACGCAGTATTTT	CASSRQKVGTDTQYF
TRBV5-1	-	TRBD1	TRBJ1-2	TGCGCCAGCAGCTTGGAGGGACAGGGGAGAGGCTACACCTTC	CASSLEGQGRGYTF
TRBV7-7	-	-	TRBJ2-5	TGTGCCTCGTCTTCAGGGGGGCAAGAGACCCAGTACTTC	CASSSGGQETQYF
TRBV5-1	once	-	TRBJ2-5	TGCGCCAGCAGCCGAGACACAAATAGGGAGACCCAGTACTTC	CASSRDTNRETQYF
TRBV6-5	-	TRBD1	TRBJ2-5	TGTGCCAGCAGCTACCGACAGGGTCGGGAGACCCAGTACTTC	CASSYRQGRETQYF
TRBV11-1	few	-	TRBJ2-2	TGTGCAAGCAGCTTAAATACGGGAGCCGGGGAGCTGTTTTTT	CASSLNTGAGELFF
TRBV28	-	TRBD2	TRBJ2-2	TGTGCCAGCAGCTATCCTGGGGCGGGAGTAGCCGGGGAGCTGTTTTTT	CASSYPGAGVAGELFF
TRBV7-2	-	TRBD2	TRBJ2-5	TGTGCCAGCAGCTTCCCTAGCGGGAGTCAAGAGACCCAGTACTTC	CASSFPSGSQETQYF
TRBV20-1	-	-	TRBJ2-5	TGCAGTGCTAGGGAGCAAGAGACCCAGTACTTC	CSAREQETQYF
TRBV28	-	-	TRBJ1-4	TGTGCCAGCCTTCCATCCCGAGGGCAGTTTAATGAAAAACTGTTTTTT	CASLPSRGQFNEKLFF